Each of the 31 T cell receptor beta chains below was sequenced from the same sample in a study of T cell responses to AZD1222 COVID-19 vaccine. Profiled with immunoSEQ multiplex PCR; TCRdb holds only in-frame clones, not every one. The table records about 190,000 clones, approximately 90% of them present only once. The starting material was peripheral blood, obtained on day 0 of AZD1222 vaccination. These receptors were obtained from an adult in good health.

The genes are TRBV2 and TRBJ1-1; 7 bases map to TRBD1. The V segment lost 8 bases and the J segment 4 bases; nucleotides outside the gene matches: 7. The CDR3 is 13 residues long. Germline V gene sequence: CDR1 SNHLY, CDR2 FYNNEI. This CDR3 is CASQQGVFTEAFF. The CDR3 DNA is TGTGCCAGCCAGCAGGGGGTTTTCACTGAAGCTTTCTTT.

The chain recombines TRBV4-1 with TRBJ2-5, with D hard to call. CDR3 length equals 13 residues. Germline V gene data show CDR1 as MGHRA and CDR2 as YSYEKL. V was clipped by 3 bases and J by 3 bases, with 8 bases between them. The CDR3 nucleotides read TGCGCCAGCAGCCAGATAGACAAAGAGACCCAGTACTTC. This sequence encodes CASSQIDKETQYF.

The J gene is TRBJ1-2, the V gene TRBV12-3 or TRBV12-4; D gene ambiguous. V was clipped by 5 bases and J by 8 bases, with 12 bases between them. The CDR3 loop spans 12 amino acids. This CDR3 is CASSRYPGGYTF. DNA for the CDR3: TGTGCCAGCAGTCGTTACCCTGGGGGCTACACCTTC.

The V gene is TRBV18, the J gene TRBJ2-1; the match to TRBD2 covers 9 bases. Germline V lookup: CDR1 KGHSH, CDR2 LQKENI. V was pared by 2 bases and J by 2 bases, with 4 bases of the junction left unmatched. The CDR3 contains 16 residues. The CDR3 spells CASSPVTSGTYNEQFF. CDR3 in DNA: TGTGCCAGCTCACCAGTGACTAGCGGTACCTACAATGAGCAGTTCTTC.

This clone was counted once. This chain links TRBV9 with TRBJ2-5; TRBD1 might be the D (6 bases). The ends were cut back, 4 bases at V and 5 bases at J, with 15 bases in the middle. The germline V gene encodes CDR1 SGDLS and CDR2 YYNGEE. The CDR3 is 14 amino acids. The CDR3 spells CASSFQTGSETQYF. The CDR3 bases are TGTGCCAGCAGCTTCCAGACAGGATCGGAGACCCAGTACTTC.

The V call is TRBV6-2 or TRBV6-3, the J call TRBJ1-6; TRBD1 is a possible D gene (5 bases). Trimming removed 5 bases from V and 7 bases from J, with 18 bases in between. The CDR3 length is 16 residues. The germline V gene has CDR1 MNHEY and CDR2 SVGEGT. The CDR3 reads CASSTPRTLPNSPLHF. CDR3 nucleotides: TGTGCCAGCAGTACGCCCCGGACATTACCAAATTCACCCCTCCACTTT.

The chain couples TRBV13 to TRBJ2-7; 9 bases line up with TRBD2. Germline assignment: CDR1 PRHDT and CDR2 FYEKMQ (reference sequence). The J segment lost 0 bases and the V segment lost 6 bases, leaving 3 bases of the junction unmatched. The CDR3 has 14 residues. Written as DNA, the CDR3 is TGTGCCAGCAGACCTAGCGGGAACTCCTACGAGCAGTACTTC. Encoded protein: CASRPSGNSYEQYF.

The chain recombines TRBV5-8 with TRBJ1-1; TRBD1 aligns across 8 bases. The CDR3 totals 16 residues. Losses at the gene ends were 0 bases for V and 5 bases for J; bases not matched to a gene: 9. CDR1 SGHTS and CDR2 YDEGEE come from the germline V gene. This CDR3 is CASSLVWTGRGTEAFF. The CDR3 nucleotides are TGTGCCAGCAGCTTGGTCTGGACAGGGCGGGGAACTGAAGCTTTCTTT.

The chain carries TRBV9 and TRBJ1-4; D remains unclear. The CDR3 spans 14 residues. CDR1 and CDR2 from the germline V gene are SGDLS and YYNGEE. V was cut by 0 bases and J by 7 bases, with 10 bases left in between. CDR3 sequence: CASSVAGSIEKLFF. CDR3 sequence (DNA): TGTGCCAGCAGCGTAGCGGGGAGTATTGAAAAACTGTTTTTT.

V and J are TRBV27 and TRBJ1-1; tentatively, D is TRBD1 (6 bases). In germline, CDR1 is MNHEY, CDR2 SMNVEV (reference sequence). This CDR3 is built from 16 residues. Between the trimmed V and J ends, which lost 5 bases and 4 bases, there was a span of 20 bases. The CDR3 nucleotides are TGTGCCAGCAGTAAAGAGAGGGGGTTGAGGGGCACTGAAGCTTTCTTT. It codes for CASSKERGLRGTEAFF.

This clone was detected only once. The rearrangement joins TRBV6-6 to TRBJ1-5; D is uncertain. Germline values: CDR1 MNHNY, CDR2 SVGAGI (reference sequence). The CDR3 has 13 amino acids. Trimming pared 5 bases from V and 5 bases from J, leaving 10 bases between. CDR3 DNA sequence: TGTGCCAGCAGTCCAACCACCGATCAGCCCCAGCATTTT. Protein: CASSPTTDQPQHF.

J is TRBJ1-2 and V is TRBV28, with 7 bases matching TRBD1. V dropped 5 bases and J dropped 6; count of bases not matched to a gene: 15. The CDR3 runs 16 residues. Germline-derived CDR1 and CDR2 are MDHEN and SYDVKM. The CDR3 loop is CASSPPDRFTYHGYTF. As DNA, the CDR3 is TGTGCCAGCAGTCCCCCGGACAGGTTTACGTACCATGGCTACACCTTC.

This chain joins TRBV10-3 and TRBJ1-3; weak D call: TRBD1 (5 bases). Trimming left V 3 bases short and J 2 bases short, with 8 bases between. The length of the CDR3 is 14 residues. CDR1 and CDR2 from the germline V gene are ENHRY and SYGVKD. DNA for the CDR3: TGTGCCATCAGTGAATGGGGGGCTGGAAACACCATATATTTT. Translated, it gives CAISEWGAGNTIYF.

This chain connects TRBV6-1 to TRBJ1-5, with 9 bases fitting TRBD1. V was clipped by 1 base and J by 5 bases; unmatched bases: 6. Per the germline V gene, CDR1 is MNHNS and CDR2 is SASEGT. The CDR3 consists of 16 residues. The CDR3 DNA is TGTGCCAGCAGTGAAGGATTGGGACAGGGAGATCAGCCCCAGCATTTT. It codes for CASSEGLGQGDQPQHF.

The chain recombines TRBV19 with TRBJ1-3; TRBD1 agrees at 7 bases. The CDR3 runs to 18 residues. Germline CDR1 is LNHDA and CDR2 is SQIVND (reference sequence). Trimming cost V 3 bases and J 2 bases; bases outside gene matches: 13. This CDR3 is CASSIKIRDSETGNTIYF. The DNA of the CDR3 is TGTGCCAGTAGTATCAAGATCCGGGACAGTGAGACTGGAAACACCATATATTTT.

A single count supports this clone. V and J are TRBV15 and TRBJ2-7, with 7 bases fitting TRBD1. Losses at the gene ends were 3 bases for V and 4 bases for J; bases not matched to a gene: 0. The CDR3 consists of 12 residues. The germline gives CDR1 LNHNV, CDR2 YYDKDF (reference sequence). Here the CDR3 reads CATSRTGYEQYF. DNA of the CDR3: TGTGCCACCAGCAGGACAGGGTACGAGCAGTACTTC.

The chain recombines TRBV5-4 with TRBJ1-2, with TRBD1 identical over 9 bases. This CDR3 spans 15 amino acids. Germline CDR1 SGHNT, CDR2 YYREEE (reference sequence). The V and J ends lost 4 bases and 2 bases, in that order; junction bases with no gene match: 6. The chain's CDR3 is CASSRDRVSNYGYTF. Here the CDR3 DNA reads TGTGCCAGCAGCCGGGACAGGGTGTCAAACTATGGCTACACCTTC.

This chain connects TRBV5-8 to TRBJ1-2; D is ambiguous. The V gene's germline CDR1 is SGHTS and CDR2 YDEGEE. This CDR3 comprises 14 residues. V lost 0 bases to trimming and J lost 7 bases, with 13 bases between them. The CDR3 DNA follows: TGTGCCAGCAGCTTGGCAGGAGTTGATAGTGGCTACACCTTC. Amino acid sequence: CASSLAGVDSGYTF.

This chain joins TRBV15 and TRBJ1-2, with D perhaps matching TRBD1 (6 bases). The CDR3 is 16 amino acids. Trimming took off 4 bases at V and 7 bases at J, with 22 bases between the two ends. CDR1 and CDR2 (germline): LNHNV, YYDKDF (reference sequence). The CDR3 loop reads CATSTSHSWGARGYTF. The CDR3, as DNA: TGTGCCACCAGCACGTCTCATTCGTGGGGGGCGCGTGGCTACACCTTC.

The V call is TRBV12-5, the J call TRBJ2-2, with D perhaps TRBD1 or TRBD2 (5 bases each). Trimming cost V 5 bases and J 0 bases, with 13 bases left between them. CDR3 size: 16 residues. CDR1 and CDR2 from the germline V gene are LGHNT and FRNRAP. This CDR3 reads CASGPRDGPNTGELFF. The DNA for the CDR3 is TGTGCTAGTGGTCCCCGGGACGGACCGAACACCGGGGAGCTGTTTTTT. Complete variable domain (other parts from reference TRBV12-5 and TRBJ2-2): DARVTQTPRHKVTEMGQEVTMRCQPILGHNTVFWYRQTMMQGLELLAYFRNRAPLDDSGMPKDRFSAEMPDATLATLKIQPSEPRDSAVYFCASGPRDGPNTGELFFGEGSRLTVL.

V usage is TRBV6-5 and J usage is TRBJ2-1; D gene ambiguous. CDR3 size: 11 residues. The V gene's germline CDR1 is MNHEY and CDR2 SVGAGI. V dropped 2 bases and J dropped 9 bases, with 5 bases sitting between them. CDR3 in amino acids: CASSYLGEQFF. CDR3 in DNA: TGTGCCAGCAGTTACCTAGGTGAGCAGTTCTTC.

V is TRBV5-1 and J is TRBJ2-5, with 7 bases aligning to TRBD2. Germline CDR1 reads SGHRS; CDR2 reads YFSETQ. V dropped 0 bases and J dropped 5; count of bases not matched to a gene: 4. The CDR3 runs 14 residues. The CDR3 coding sequence is TGCGCCAGCAGCTTGGATCTAGCGGTTGAGACCCAGTACTTC. Encoded protein: CASSLDLAVETQYF.

V gene TRBV28 combines with J gene TRBJ1-1, with D unresolved. Germline CDR1 MDHEN, CDR2 SYDVKM. CDR3 length: 14 amino acids. With 6 bases removed from V and 5 bases from J, the gap between germline ends came to 16 bases. The CDR3 DNA is TGTGCCAGCAGCCGACCCCTTGGTGGAACTGAAGCTTTCTTT. It codes for CASSRPLGGTEAFF.

The genes are TRBV28 and TRBJ2-7; possibly TRBD1 or TRBD2 for D (5 bases each). Trimming cost V 5 bases and J 5 bases, with 13 bases left between them. Per the germline V gene, CDR1 is MDHEN and CDR2 is SYDVKM. The CDR3 contains 13 residues. CDR3 sequence: CASSLRELDEQYF. CDR3 DNA sequence: TGTGCCAGCAGTCTCAGGGAGTTGGACGAGCAGTACTTC.

This chain connects TRBV6-5 to TRBJ2-1, with D possibly TRBD2 on 6 matching bases. The CDR3 spans 13 residues. Germline V gene data show CDR1 as MNHEY and CDR2 as SVGAGI. Between the trimmed V and J ends, which lost 2 bases and 8 bases, there was a span of 10 bases. CDR3 sequence (DNA): TGTGCCAGCAGTTACGGGTCGGGGGATGAGCAGTTCTTC. Its protein is CASSYGSGDEQFF.

The J gene is TRBJ2-7, the V gene TRBV28; D remains unclear. Trimming removed 6 bases from V and 3 bases from J, with 12 bases in between. Per germline, CDR1 MDHEN and CDR2 SYDVKM. CDR3 length: 13 residues. The DNA of the CDR3 is TGTGCCAGCAGACAGATGAGGCGCTACGAGCAGTACTTC. Protein sequence: CASRQMRRYEQYF.

This chain uses TRBV9 with TRBJ2-7, with 7 nucleotides matching TRBD2. This CDR3 has 15 residues. Germline values: CDR1 SGDLS, CDR2 YYNGEE. V lost 3 bases, J lost 5 bases, and 11 bases stayed unmatched. CDR3 residues: CASSEPPSGGNEQYF. DNA of the CDR3: TGTGCCAGCAGCGAGCCCCCTTCGGGGGGTAACGAGCAGTACTTC.

The chain combines TRBV25-1 with TRBJ2-3; D is unclear. In germline, CDR1 is MGHDK, CDR2 SYGVNS. V dropped 4 bases and J dropped 4 bases, with 12 bases sitting between them. The CDR3 spans 14 residues. The DNA for the CDR3 is TGTGCCAGCAGTGTTCCGGGTAGGTCAGATACGCAGTATTTT. It is translated as CASSVPGRSDTQYF.

V and J are TRBV5-4 and TRBJ2-4; weak D call: TRBD1 (5 bases). V was shortened by 2 bases and J by 2 bases, with 8 bases between the two germline ends. CDR1 is SGHNT and CDR2 is YYREEE in the germline V gene (reference sequence). This CDR3 contains 14 residues. CDR3 coding DNA: TGTGCCAGCAGCTTTTGGACATCCAAAAACATTCAGTACTTC. Translating gives CASSFWTSKNIQYF.

The chain is built from TRBV6-5 and TRBJ1-6; D may be TRBD1 (5 bases). Germline assignment: CDR1 MNHEY and CDR2 SVGAGI. The CDR3 is made up of 16 amino acids. Trimming cost V 4 bases and J 7 bases, with 17 bases left between them. CDR3 amino acids: CASSSQGIAANSPLHF. DNA for the CDR3: TGTGCCAGCAGTTCCCAGGGAATCGCGGCGAATTCACCCCTCCACTTT.

The sample holds one count of this clone. This chain connects TRBV7-9 to TRBJ1-1; D gene ambiguous. This CDR3 has 15 residues. V lost 0 bases, J lost 6 bases, and 14 bases lay in between. Germline assignment: CDR1 SEHNR and CDR2 FQNEAQ (reference sequence). For the CDR3, the DNA is TGTGCCAGCAGCTTAGCGGGAAGGATCGACTCTGAAGCTTTCTTT. Residues: CASSLAGRIDSEAFF.